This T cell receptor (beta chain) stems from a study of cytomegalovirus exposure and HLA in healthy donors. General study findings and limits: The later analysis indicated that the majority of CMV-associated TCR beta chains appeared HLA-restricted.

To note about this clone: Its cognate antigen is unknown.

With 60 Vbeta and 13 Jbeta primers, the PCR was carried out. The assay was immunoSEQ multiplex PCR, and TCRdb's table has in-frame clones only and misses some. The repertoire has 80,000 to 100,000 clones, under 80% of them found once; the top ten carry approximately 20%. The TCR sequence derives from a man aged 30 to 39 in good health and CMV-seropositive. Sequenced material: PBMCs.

The CDR3 nucleotides are TGTGCCAGTAGTGTAGCGGGTCTCAGCTCCTACAATGAGCAGTTCTTC. As protein: CASSVAGLSSYNEQFF. The J gene is TRBJ2-1, the V gene TRBV19; 7 bases agree with TRBD2. Germline V lookup: CDR1 LNHDA, CDR2 SQIVND (reference sequence). V shed 5 bases, J shed 0 bases, and the junction held 7 bases outside the gene matches. The CDR3 loop spans 16 amino acids.